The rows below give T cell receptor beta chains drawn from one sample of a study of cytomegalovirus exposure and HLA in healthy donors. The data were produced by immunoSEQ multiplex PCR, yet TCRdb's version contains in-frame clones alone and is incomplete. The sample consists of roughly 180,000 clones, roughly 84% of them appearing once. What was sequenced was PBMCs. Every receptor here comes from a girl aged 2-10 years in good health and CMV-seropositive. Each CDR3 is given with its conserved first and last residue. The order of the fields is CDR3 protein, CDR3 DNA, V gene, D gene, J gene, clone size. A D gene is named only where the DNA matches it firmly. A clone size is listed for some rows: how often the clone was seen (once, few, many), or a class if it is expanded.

CDR3: CASSPDYYEQYF; DNA: TGTGCCAGCAGCCCGGACTACTACGAGCAGTACTTC; V: TRBV11-3; D: -; J: TRBJ2-7; size: once
CDR3: CASSIVLAGGSNNEQFF; DNA: TGTGCCAGTAGTATAGTACTAGCGGGAGGCTCCAACAATGAGCAGTTCTTC; V: TRBV19; D: TRBD2; J: TRBJ2-1; size: -
CDR3: CASSIGGGLAGNTGELFF; DNA: TGTGCCAGTAGTATAGGGGGCGGACTAGCGGGGAACACCGGGGAGCTGTTTTTT; V: TRBV19; D: TRBD2; J: TRBJ2-2; size: -
CDR3: CASSLRQGVYTF; DNA: TGTGCCAGCAGTTTAAGGCAGGGTGTCTACACCTTC; V: TRBV28; D: -; J: TRBJ1-2; size: -
CDR3: CASSQDKGLVLTGAYEQYF; DNA: TGCGCCAGCAGCCAAGATAAGGGGCTTGTCCTCACAGGGGCCTACGAGCAGTACTTC; V: TRBV4-1; D: TRBD1; J: TRBJ2-7; size: once
CDR3: CASSEAGGREQFF; DNA: TGTGCCAGCAGTGAAGCGGGAGGGCGTGAGCAGTTCTTC; V: TRBV6-1; D: TRBD2; J: TRBJ2-1; size: -
CDR3: CASREGGSYEQYF; DNA: TGTGCCAGCAGAGAGGGGGGGTCCTACGAGCAGTACTTC; V: TRBV6-5; D: -; J: TRBJ2-7; size: -
CDR3: CASRDTGSYNSPLHF; DNA: TGTGCCAGCCGGGACACTGGGTCCTATAATTCACCCCTCCACTTT; V: TRBV2; D: -; J: TRBJ1-6; size: -
CDR3: CASSSGDTYGYTF; DNA: TGTGCCAGCTCAAGCGGAGATACTTATGGCTACACCTTC; V: TRBV28; D: -; J: TRBJ1-2; size: -
CDR3: CASSGGGGASYEQYF; DNA: TGCGCCAGCAGTGGGGGAGGGGGGGCCAGTTACGAGCAGTACTTC; V: TRBV10-2; D: -; J: TRBJ2-7; size: few
CDR3: CASSRLAGFTDTQYF; DNA: TGTGCCAGCAGCCGACTAGCGGGGTTCACAGATACGCAGTATTTT; V: TRBV11-2; D: TRBD2; J: TRBJ2-3; size: -
CDR3: CASGTSGRAFPLNEQFF; DNA: TGTGCTAGTGGGACTAGCGGGAGGGCCTTCCCTTTGAATGAGCAGTTCTTC; V: TRBV12-5; D: TRBD2; J: TRBJ2-1; size: once
CDR3: CASSSRTGSTDTQYF; DNA: TGTGCCAGCAGCTCCCGGACGGGGAGCACAGATACGCAGTATTTT; V: TRBV5-4; D: -; J: TRBJ2-3; size: -
CDR3: CASSLAGVNTEAFF; DNA: TGTGCCAGCAGCTTAGCCGGGGTGAACACTGAAGCTTTCTTT; V: TRBV7-3; D: -; J: TRBJ1-1; size: -
CDR3: CASSPTGTGLYEQYF; DNA: TGTGCCAGCAGCCCGACCGGGACAGGGCTTTACGAGCAGTACTTC; V: TRBV28; D: TRBD1; J: TRBJ2-7; size: -
CDR3: CASSARTAYSNQPQHF; DNA: TGTGCCAGCAGTGCCCGGACAGCGTATAGCAATCAGCCCCAGCATTTT; V: TRBV6-1; D: -; J: TRBJ1-5; size: -
CDR3: CASSGIIAGELFF; DNA: TGTGCCAGCAGTGGTATAATCGCCGGGGAGCTGTTTTTT; V: TRBV2; D: -; J: TRBJ2-2; size: -
CDR3: CASRVSGSGRTSYNEQFF; DNA: TGTGCCAGTAGAGTATCTGGTTCCGGGAGAACTTCCTACAATGAGCAGTTCTTC; V: TRBV19; D: -; J: TRBJ2-1; size: -
CDR3: CASSQEPYDRGEQFF; DNA: TGCGCCAGCAGCCAAGAACCCTACGACAGGGGTGAGCAGTTCTTC; V: TRBV4-1; D: TRBD1; J: TRBJ2-1; size: -
CDR3: CASSLQRQGYNEQFF; DNA: TGTGCCAGCTCACTCCAGCGACAGGGATACAATGAGCAGTTCTTC; V: TRBV18; D: TRBD1; J: TRBJ2-1; size: -
CDR3: CASSQPGLDTQYF; DNA: TGCGCCAGCAGCCAACCGGGACTAGATACGCAGTATTTT; V: TRBV4-1; D: -; J: TRBJ2-3; size: few
CDR3: CAWSANRVGEKLFF; DNA: TGTGCCTGGAGCGCCAACAGGGTTGGCGAAAAACTGTTTTTT; V: TRBV30; D: -; J: TRBJ1-4; size: -
CDR3: CASSQNYGYTF; DNA: TGTGCCAGTAGTCAGAACTATGGCTACACCTTC; V: TRBV19; D: -; J: TRBJ1-2; size: -
CDR3: CASSGLLAKNIQYF; DNA: TGTGCCAGCAGTGGTTTATTAGCCAAAAACATTCAGTACTTC; V: TRBV2; D: -; J: TRBJ2-4; size: -
CDR3: CASSPGARAGENTDTQYF; DNA: TGCGCCAGCAGCCCGGGGGCACGTGCGGGGGAAAACACAGATACGCAGTATTTT; V: TRBV5-1; D: -; J: TRBJ2-3; size: many
CDR3: CASSLATSGSMNTQYF; DNA: TGCGCCAGCAGCTTGGCCACTAGCGGGAGCATGAATACGCAGTATTTT; V: TRBV5-1; D: TRBD2; J: TRBJ2-3; size: -
CDR3: CASSQKFGEGETQYF; DNA: TGTGCCAGCAGCCAAAAGTTCGGGGAAGGAGAGACCCAGTACTTC; V: TRBV14; D: -; J: TRBJ2-5; size: -
CDR3: CASSLLAGVGEQYF; DNA: TGTGCCAGCAGCTTACTAGCGGGAGTTGGGGAGCAGTACTTC; V: TRBV5-6; D: TRBD2; J: TRBJ2-7; size: once
CDR3: CASSSGLEKLFF; DNA: TGTGCCAGCAGTTCAGGGCTTGAAAAACTGTTTTTT; V: TRBV27; D: -; J: TRBJ1-4; size: -
CDR3: CAWSPRRTVMNTEAFF; DNA: TGTGCCTGGAGCCCACGAAGGACAGTAATGAACACTGAAGCTTTCTTT; V: TRBV30; D: -; J: TRBJ1-1; size: few
CDR3: CASSQDPPTGGNTEAFF; DNA: TGCGCCAGCAGCCAAGATCCCCCGACAGGGGGGAACACTGAAGCTTTCTTT; V: TRBV4-1; D: TRBD1; J: TRBJ1-1; size: -
CDR3: CAISERDIARGEQYF; DNA: TGTGCCATCAGTGAGAGGGACATCGCCCGGGGCGAGCAGTACTTC; V: TRBV10-3; D: -; J: TRBJ2-7; size: -
CDR3: CASSLGTSGSPLHF; DNA: TGTGCCAGCAGTTTGGGGACAAGTGGTTCACCCCTCCACTTT; V: TRBV6-6; D: -; J: TRBJ1-6; size: once
CDR3: CASSGAHWDRNEKLFF; DNA: TGTGCCAGCAGTGGGGCGCATTGGGACAGGAATGAAAAACTGTTTTTT; V: TRBV2; D: TRBD1; J: TRBJ1-4; size: -
CDR3: CASSRLTGILWETQYF; DNA: TGCGCCAGCAGCCGTCTAACCGGGATCCTTTGGGAGACCCAGTACTTC; V: TRBV4-1; D: -; J: TRBJ2-5; size: -
CDR3: CAARSCNQPQHF; DNA: TGTGCCGCTAGGTCTTGCAATCAGCCCCAGCATTTT; V: TRBV21-1; D: -; J: TRBJ1-5; size: once
CDR3: CASSYSSGRGDTQYF; DNA: TGTGCCAGCAGTTACTCTAGCGGGAGGGGGGATACGCAGTATTTT; V: TRBV6-6; D: TRBD2; J: TRBJ2-3; size: -
CDR3: CASSSDGGRTYEQYF; DNA: TGCGCCAGCAGCTCCGATGGAGGGCGGACCTACGAGCAGTACTTC; V: TRBV5-1; D: -; J: TRBJ2-7; size: -